This TCR beta chain emerged from a study of blood T cells in healthy people across ages. Donation came from healthy Caucasian individuals in Russia who were aged 6 to 90. The use of a sample-barcoded 5' primer and a J-beta primer mix characterized a second PCR of roughly 7 to 11 cycles. Sequencing recovered at least 3 million CDR3-containing paired-end reads from each sample. TCRdb re-called the 5' RACE reads through MiXCR, storing one row per CDR3 protein. The sample lists around 800,000 distinct CDR3 sequences; approximately 67% were seen once. Study observations and caveats: Aged donors had fewer naive CD4+ cells and lower diversity than long-lived donors. Per million T cells, TCR beta diversity dropped roughly linearly as age increased.

Concerning this clonotype: Its antigen is unknown.

Sequencing was done on a sample of blood. This clonotype originated in a young man in good health.

The CDR3 loop is CASSSVGAESYEQYF. CDR3 DNA: TGTGCCAGCAGTAGCGTGGGGGCGGAATCCTACGAGCAGTACTTC. This chain connects TRBV28 to TRBJ2-7, with a tentative D call TRBD1 (6 bases). The germline V and J ends were trimmed by 5 bases and 1 base, with 15 bases remaining between them. This CDR3 is 15 amino acids long. The germline V gene encodes CDR1 MDHEN and CDR2 SYDVKM.